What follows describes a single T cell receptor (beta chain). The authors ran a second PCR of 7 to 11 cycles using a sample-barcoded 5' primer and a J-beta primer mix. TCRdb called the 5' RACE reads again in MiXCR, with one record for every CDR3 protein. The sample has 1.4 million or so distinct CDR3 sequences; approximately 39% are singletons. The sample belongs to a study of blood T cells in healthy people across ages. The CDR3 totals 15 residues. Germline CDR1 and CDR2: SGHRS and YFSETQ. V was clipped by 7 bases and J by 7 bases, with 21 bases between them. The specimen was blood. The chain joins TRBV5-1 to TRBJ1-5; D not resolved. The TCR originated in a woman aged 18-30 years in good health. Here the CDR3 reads CASCLDWLLGQPQHF. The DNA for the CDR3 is TGCGCCAGCTGTTTGGATTGGTTACTTGGACAGCCCCAGCATTTT.